The 19 T cell receptor beta chains in this list originate from one sample, sequenced in a study of CD8+ T cells in alopecia areata. RNA, once extracted, was reverse transcribed into cDNA for use as the sequencing template. The method was immunoSEQ multiplex PCR; TCRdb's version includes in-frame clones alone and lacks a portion of them. The repertoire has about 15,000 clones, less than 70% of them found once; the top ten carry over 9%. As part of sample collection, lesional scalp punch biopsies and peripheral blood were taken from alopecia areata patients. Input material: skin. The receptor set was obtained from a human donor with alopecia areata.

The chain joins TRBV2 to TRBJ1-1; no reliable D call. The length of the CDR3 is 13 residues. With 5 bases removed from V and 4 bases from J, the gap between germline ends came to 11 bases. Germline V gene lookup returns CDR1 SNHLY and CDR2 FYNNEI. The CDR3 bases are TGTGCCAGCAGTCAGACGCCATCCACTGAAGCTTTCTTT. Translation: CASSQTPSTEAFF.

V usage is TRBV7-3 and J usage is TRBJ1-2; possible D gene TRBD1, 5 bases. Trimming took off 4 bases at V and 2 bases at J, with 8 bases between the two ends. Germline V lookup: CDR1 SGHTA, CDR2 FQGTGA. The CDR3 extends over 13 amino acids. The chain's CDR3 is CASSSDTNYGYTF. CDR3 coding DNA: TGTGCCAGCAGCTCGGACACAAACTATGGCTACACCTTC. The full variable domain, rest sourced from reference TRBV7-3 and TRBJ1-2, is GAGVSQTPSNKVTEKGKYVELRCDPISGHTALYWYRQSLGQGPEFLIYFQGTGAADDSGLPNDRFFAVRPEGSVSTLKIQRTERGDSAVYLCASSSDTNYGYTFGSGTRLTVV.

This clone has only one observation. This rearrangement joins TRBV6-6 to TRBJ2-2; D is ambiguous. The CDR3 is 14 residues long. Germline V gene sequence: CDR1 MNHNY, CDR2 SVGAGI (reference sequence). The V end lost 0 bases, the J end lost 5 bases, and 7 bases lay between the germline ends. The CDR3 DNA is TGTGCCAGCAGTTACTCGCTCGGGACCGGGGAGCTGTTTTTT. It specifies CASSYSLGTGELFF.

In this sample, this clone turned up a few times. The J gene is TRBJ1-1, the V gene TRBV7-9, with TRBD1 matching over 7 bases. With V trimmed by 5 bases and J by 4 bases, 7 bases remained unmatched. Germline CDR1 reads SEHNR; CDR2 reads FQNEAQ (reference sequence). The CDR3 extends over 14 amino acids. The CDR3 bases are TGTGCCAGCAGCATACAGGGGTCGATCACTGAAGCTTTCTTT. This gives the protein CASSIQGSITEAFF.

This rearrangement joins TRBV7-2 to TRBJ1-2; TRBD1 is a possible D gene (6 bases). With 1 base removed from V and 4 bases from J, the gap between germline ends came to 10 bases. Per germline, CDR1 SGHTA and CDR2 FQGNSA. The length of the CDR3 is 14 residues. The CDR3 DNA is TGTGCCAGCAGCTTAGACAGGGCCGGCTATGGCTACACCTTC. It encodes CASSLDRAGYGYTF.

This chain joins TRBV7-3 and TRBJ2-7; 8 bases fit TRBD2. Germline V gene data show CDR1 as SGHTA and CDR2 as FQGTGA. The length of the CDR3 is 14 residues. The J segment lost 6 bases and the V segment lost 5 bases, leaving 9 bases of the junction unmatched. This chain's CDR3 is CASSPQAGGAEQYF. The DNA for the CDR3 is TGTGCCAGCAGCCCACAGGCGGGGGGTGCCGAGCAGTACTTC.

The chain carries TRBV27 and TRBJ2-6; 8 nucleotides agree with TRBD1. V lost 3 bases and J lost 4; bases outside the gene matches: 8. Germline V gene sequence: CDR1 MNHEY, CDR2 SMNVEV (reference sequence). The CDR3 totals 17 residues. DNA for the CDR3: TGTGCCAGCAGTTTCGTACCCGGACAGGGAGGGGCCAACGTCCTGACTTTC. Translated, it gives CASSFVPGQGGANVLTF.

Here the CDR3 DNA reads TGTGCCTGGAGTCCCCCTCTACCTTATGATTGGGCAGATACGCAGTATTTT. This gives the protein CAWSPPLPYDWADTQYF. The chain joins TRBV30 to TRBJ2-3; unclear D gene. Germline assignment: CDR1 GTSNPN and CDR2 SVGIG (reference sequence). This CDR3 contains 17 residues. The V gene lost 2 bases and the J gene lost 4 bases, with 22 bases spanning the gap.

The chain has TRBV7-3 and TRBJ2-3; 12 nucleotides line up with TRBD2. The CDR3 length is 17 residues. In germline, CDR1 is SGHTA, CDR2 FQGTGA. Trimming cost V 5 bases and J 5 bases; bases outside gene matches: 11. The CDR3 DNA is TGTGCCAGCAGCCCTAAGGGGCTAGCGGGAGGGCAAGATACGCAGTATTTT. This gives the protein CASSPKGLAGGQDTQYF.

V and J are TRBV5-1 and TRBJ2-5, with D uncertain. The CDR3 sequence is 15 residues long. Germline V gene sequence: CDR1 SGHRS, CDR2 YFSETQ. Trimming pared 4 bases from V and 2 bases from J, leaving 15 bases between. In DNA form, the CDR3 reads TGCGCCAGCAGCCCTCCGGCCCAGGCTCAAGAGACCCAGTACTTC. Translated, it gives CASSPPAQAQETQYF.

The V call is TRBV27, the J call TRBJ2-2, with TRBD2 matching over 11 bases. The CDR3 runs 16 residues. Germline lookup yields CDR1 MNHEY and CDR2 SMNVEV (reference sequence). The V and J ends lost 10 bases and 0 bases, in that order; junction bases with no gene match: 7. CDR3 coding DNA: TGTGCCACTCTTACGACTAGCGGGACGAACACCGGGGAGCTGTTTTTT. It is translated as CATLTTSGTNTGELFF.

This clone was seen a single time. The rearrangement joins TRBV7-3 to TRBJ2-1; D uncertain. This CDR3 is built from 12 residues. Per the germline V gene, CDR1 is SGHTA and CDR2 is FQGTGA. V lost 1 base to trimming and J lost 7 bases, with 5 bases between them. CDR3 coding DNA: TGTGCCAGCAGCTTAATGCCAAATGAGCAGTTCTTC. It yields the protein CASSLMPNEQFF.

This clone is medium-sized in the sample. V is TRBV28 and J is TRBJ2-5; TRBD2 agrees at 11 bases. Germline V lookup: CDR1 MDHEN, CDR2 SYDVKM. The V gene end was trimmed by 5 bases and the J gene end by 5 bases; junction bases not matched to a gene: 13. There are 17 residues in the CDR3. CDR3 sequence: CASSQSSGRIPGETQYF. Written as DNA, the CDR3 is TGTGCCAGCAGTCAGTCTAGCGGGAGGATCCCGGGGGAGACCCAGTACTTC.

This clone was recorded a few times. The chain joins TRBV2 to TRBJ2-7; 7 bases map to TRBD1. Germline CDR1 SNHLY, CDR2 FYNNEI. This CDR3 has 14 residues. Germline trimming cut 5 bases from V and 6 bases from J; bases unmatched to any gene: 10. The CDR3 loop is CASSTPIGTAEQYF. In nucleotides, the CDR3 is TGTGCCAGCAGTACACCCATCGGGACAGCCGAGCAGTACTTC.

The chain joins TRBV19 to TRBJ2-1, with 10 bases lining up with TRBD1. CDR1 and CDR2 from the germline V gene are LNHDA and SQIVND (reference sequence). Trimming took 8 bases from V and 1 from J; bases not matched to a gene: 11. This CDR3 contains 17 residues. The DNA of the CDR3 is TGTGCCAGTTCTCCGGGACAGGGGAAAGTATCCTACAATGAGCAGTTCTTC. Translating it yields CASSPGQGKVSYNEQFF.

The chain couples TRBV11-3 to TRBJ2-5, with D unresolved. The V gene lost 5 bases and the J gene lost 5 bases, with 6 bases spanning the gap. From germline, CDR1 is SGHNT and CDR2 YENEEA. CDR3 size: 11 residues. CDR3 in DNA: TGTGCCAGCAGCCGGGTGGAGACCCAGTACTTC. It yields the protein CASSRVETQYF.

By its share, this clone is medium-sized. The chain joins TRBV28 to TRBJ1-1; D possibly corresponds to TRBD1 (5 bases). The CDR3 is 14 residues long. Germline values: CDR1 MDHEN, CDR2 SYDVKM. Trimming took 9 bases from V and 0 from J, leaving 14 bases between them. CDR3: CASSTATMNTEAFF. The CDR3 nucleotides read TGTGCCAGTTCGACAGCAACGATGAACACTGAAGCTTTCTTT. Full variable domain (missing parts from reference TRBV28 and TRBJ1-1): DVKVTQSSRYLVKRTGEKVFLECVQDMDHENMFWYRQDPGLGLRLIYFSYDVKMKEKGDIPEGYSVSREKKERFSLILESASTNQTSMYLCASSTATMNTEAFFGQGTRLTVV.

The rearrangement joins TRBV10-3 to TRBJ1-4; no clear D gene. The germline V and J ends were trimmed by 0 bases and 2 bases, with 10 bases remaining between them. The length of the CDR3 is 16 residues. Germline assignment: CDR1 ENHRY and CDR2 SYGVKD. CDR3 bases: TGTGCCATCAGTGAGTCTAACTCCGGGACTAATGAAAAACTGTTTTTT. It encodes CAISESNSGTNEKLFF.

The CDR3 region has the DNA TGTGCCAGCAGTCCCCTAAGACAGAACTCGAACACTGAAGCTTTCTTT. This encodes CASSPLRQNSNTEAFF. This chain uses TRBV28 with TRBJ1-1, with a tentative D call TRBD1 (5 bases). V lost 5 bases to trimming and J lost 1 base, with 17 bases between them. CDR3 length equals 16 residues. Germline loops: CDR1 MDHEN, CDR2 SYDVKM.